The sequence of this TCR beta chain was determined in a study of spatial heterogeneity in lung cancer. Trimming cost V 4 bases and J 2 bases; bases outside gene matches: 7. Germline loops: CDR1 LGHDT, CDR2 YNNKEL (reference sequence). The length of the CDR3 is 17 residues. TCRdb reprocessed the 5' RACE reads with MiXCR, giving one entry per CDR3 protein. The sample consists of fewer than 30,000 distinct CDR3 sequences, more than 9.5% of them appearing once. General study results and limits: Ubiquitous expanded tumor TCRs were seen in blood more at resection than at follow-up.

This sample's time point: blood at routine non-recurrence follow-up after resection. TCRs were sequenced from unsorted whole RNA of tumor, nontumor lung or PBMC. The sample holds many counts of this clonotype. Its antigen is undetermined. The receptor was derived from a male donor with early-stage non-small cell lung cancer. The chain joins TRBV3-1 to TRBJ2-5; TRBD2 agrees at 13 bases. Sample: PBMCs, taken at follow-up. CDR3 nucleotide sequence: TGTGCCAGCAGCCCGAGGCGGACTAGCGGGGGACAAGAGACCCAGTACTTC. Translated: CASSPRRTSGGQETQYF.